These 20 T cell receptor beta chains came from one sample sequenced in a study of blood T cell repertoires in COVID-19. TCRdb keeps only in-frame clones here, not all; method: immunoSEQ multiplex PCR. Of some 63,000 clones in the sample, 70% to 80% were seen once. The sequenced sample consisted of peripheral blood. The receptors were gathered from a human donor in a cohort sampled during active COVID-19.

V gene TRBV9 combines with J gene TRBJ1-1; 10 bases agree with TRBD1. Per germline, CDR1 SGDLS and CDR2 YYNGEE. The ends lost 0 bases at V and 7 bases at J; junction bases unmatched: 3. The length of the CDR3 is 14 residues. CDR3 sequence (DNA): TGTGCCAGCAGCGTAGGACAGGGGGCCGGTGAAGCTTTCTTT. This sequence encodes CASSVGQGAGEAFF.

The chain couples TRBV9 to TRBJ2-5; TRBD1 agrees at 7 bases. Germline V CDR1 and CDR2: SGDLS, YYNGEE. There are 15 residues in the CDR3. The V gene end was trimmed by 1 base and the J gene end by 5 bases; junction bases not matched to a gene: 8. The CDR3 DNA sequence: TGTGCCAGCAGCGTACAGACAGGGTTCGGGGAGACCCAGTACTTC. This encodes CASSVQTGFGETQYF.

This clone was recorded a few times. The rearrangement uses TRBV5-4 and TRBJ2-7; no clear D gene. In germline, CDR1 is SGHNT, CDR2 YYREEE (reference sequence). Trimming stripped 1 base from V and 2 bases from J, with 7 bases between. This CDR3 spans 13 amino acids. The CDR3 nucleotides read TGTGCCAGCAGCTTGATAGAAACCTACGAGCAGTACTTC. This sequence encodes CASSLIETYEQYF.

This chain uses TRBV3-1 (or the pseudogene TRBV3-2) with TRBJ1-1; D may be TRBD1 (6 bases). Germline CDR1 is LGHDT and CDR2 is YNNKEL (reference sequence). The CDR3 has 15 amino acids. The germline V and J ends were trimmed by 1 base and 4 bases, with 13 bases remaining between them. The CDR3 loop reads CASSQVGGKATEAFF. Here the CDR3 DNA reads TGTGCCAGCAGCCAAGTTGGGGGCAAGGCCACTGAAGCTTTCTTT.

The chain uses TRBV5-1 and TRBJ1-1; D gene unclear. The V end lost 1 base, the J end lost 9 bases, and 13 bases lay between the germline ends. The CDR3 loop spans 13 amino acids. CDR1 is SGHRS and CDR2 is YFSETQ in the germline V gene. The CDR3: CASSLFGTTKAFF. CDR3 DNA: TGCGCCAGCAGCTTGTTCGGAACTACTAAAGCTTTCTTT. The entire variable domain, with the rest obtained from reference TRBV5-1 and TRBJ1-1, is as follows: KAGVTQTPRYLIKTRGQQVTLSCSPISGHRSVSWYQQTPGQGLQFLFEYFSETQRNKGNFPGRFSGRQFSNSRSEMNVSTLELGDSALYLCASSLFGTTKAFFGQGTRLTVV.

The chain is built from TRBV4-1 and TRBJ1-3, with a tentative D call TRBD1 (5 bases). CDR1 is MGHRA, CDR2 YSYEKL, per germline. The CDR3 length is 14 residues. V was clipped by 3 bases and J by 5 bases, with 11 bases between them. The CDR3, as DNA: TGCGCCAGCAGCCACACCCCGGACAGAAACACCATATATTTT. Translating gives CASSHTPDRNTIYF.

This clone was counted only a few times. The genes are TRBV6-2 or TRBV6-3 and TRBJ1-2, with D perhaps TRBD1 (5 bases). The V gene lost 6 bases and the J gene lost 4 bases, with 15 bases spanning the gap. The CDR3 spans 14 residues. Germline CDR1 MNHEY, CDR2 SVGEGT. This CDR3 is CASSRGALFYGYTF. CDR3 nucleotide sequence: TGTGCCAGCAGCCGCGGGGCGCTTTTCTATGGCTACACCTTC.

The V and J genes are TRBV7-3 and TRBJ1-5; possibly TRBD1 for D (5 bases). The CDR3 spans 11 residues. Trimming removed 10 bases at V and 11 bases at J, with 15 bases between. CDR1 is SGHTA, CDR2 FQGTGA, per germline. In DNA form, the CDR3 reads TGTGCCACCCAGGGTTGCAAGGCCCAGCATTTT. Its protein product is CATQGCKAQHF.

The table lists this clone with a count of one. This chain connects TRBV5-1 to TRBJ2-1; TRBD1 is a possible D gene (5 bases). Trimming shortened V by 0 bases and J by 7 bases, and 11 bases separated the two germline ends. Germline V lookup: CDR1 SGHRS, CDR2 YFSETQ. This CDR3 is 14 amino acids long. The CDR3 loop is CASSLDPGLNEQFF. CDR3 DNA: TGCGCCAGCAGCTTGGACCCAGGGCTGAATGAGCAGTTCTTC.

The V and J genes are TRBV7-9 and TRBJ2-7, with a tentative D call TRBD1 (6 bases). CDR1 and CDR2 from the germline V gene are SEHNR and FQNEAQ (reference sequence). V was clipped by 4 bases and J by 3 bases, with 19 bases between them. The CDR3 is 16 amino acids. In DNA, the CDR3 is TGTGCCAGCAGCTCCGGACAGCCCCCAAACCGCTACGAGCAGTACTTC. It is translated as CASSSGQPPNRYEQYF.

This sequence joins TRBV11-3 and TRBJ2-1; 9 positions agree with TRBD2. J gave up 1 base and V 2 bases, and 9 bases lay outside the gene matches. The CDR3 length is 18 residues. Germline V lookup: CDR1 SGHNT, CDR2 YENEEA. The DNA of the CDR3 is TGTGCCAGCAGCTTAACTATAGCGGGAGTTGTGTCCTACAATGAGCAGTTCTTC. It codes for CASSLTIAGVVSYNEQFF.

This chain connects TRBV2 to TRBJ1-4, with 7 nucleotides matching TRBD1. Germline assignment: CDR1 SNHLY and CDR2 FYNNEI. V dropped 5 bases and J dropped 4; count of bases not matched to a gene: 4. This CDR3 comprises 14 residues. CDR3 protein: CASSLGQSNEKLFF. CDR3 in DNA: TGTGCCAGCAGTTTGGGACAGAGTAATGAAAAACTGTTTTTT.

V gene TRBV7-9 combines with J gene TRBJ1-4; D is unresolved. The germline CDR1 and CDR2 sequences are SEHNR and FQNEAQ (reference sequence). CDR3 length: 15 residues. Between the trimmed V and J ends, which lost 5 bases and 4 bases, there was a span of 14 bases. The CDR3 region has the DNA TGTGCCAGCAGCCCTCGTAGGAACAGTAATGAAAAACTGTTTTTT. Translation gives CASSPRRNSNEKLFF.

This sequence joins TRBV14 and TRBJ1-2, with 9 bases aligning to TRBD1. The CDR3 contains 13 residues. With V trimmed by 4 bases and J by 6 bases, 3 bases remained unmatched. Per the germline V gene, CDR1 is SGHDN and CDR2 is FVKESK. CDR3 residues: CASSPRTGDGYTF. The CDR3 bases are TGTGCCAGCAGCCCTCGGACAGGGGATGGCTACACCTTC. Filled out from reference TRBV14 and TRBJ1-2, the complete variable domain reads EAGVTQFPSHSVIEKGQTVTLRCDPISGHDNLYWYRRVMGKEIKFLLHFVKESKQDESGMPNNRFLAERTGGTYSTLKVQPAELEDSGVYFCASSPRTGDGYTFGSGTRLTVV.

The rearrangement uses TRBV7-3 and TRBJ2-1, with 13 positions matching TRBD2. Trimming removed 5 bases from V and 7 bases from J; junction bases left unmatched: 5. Germline CDR1 is SGHTA and CDR2 is FQGTGA. The length of the CDR3 is 15 residues. The CDR3 region is CASSGGTSGKNEQFF. CDR3 in DNA: TGTGCCAGCAGCGGTGGGACTAGCGGGAAAAATGAGCAGTTCTTC.

This clone occurred once. The chain employs TRBV15 and TRBJ1-2; 8 bases agree with TRBD1. The germline V gene encodes CDR1 LNHNV and CDR2 YYDKDF (reference sequence). This CDR3 spans 15 amino acids. V shed 5 bases and J 4 bases; nucleotides not matched to a gene: 9. CDR3 region: CATSLRQGLLYGYTF. DNA for the CDR3: TGTGCCACCAGCTTGCGACAGGGGCTCCTCTATGGCTACACCTTC.

The chain uses TRBV7-2 and TRBJ2-1; 7 positions agree with TRBD2. Germline CDR1 is SGHTA and CDR2 is FQGNSA. The J segment lost 9 bases and the V segment lost 1 base, leaving 6 bases of the junction unmatched. CDR3 size: 14 residues. CDR3: CASSLGWLAVEQFF. The CDR3 DNA is TGTGCCAGCAGCTTAGGGTGGCTAGCGGTTGAGCAGTTCTTC.

This rearrangement joins TRBV15 to TRBJ2-5, with 10 bases lining up with TRBD2. CDR1 is LNHNV, CDR2 YYDKDF, per germline (reference sequence). CDR3 length: 17 amino acids. With 1 base clipped from V and 3 bases from J, the junction kept 8 bases outside the gene matches. The CDR3 DNA reads TGTGCCACCAGCAGAGGAAGAAGCGGGAGGGTAGAAGAGACCCAGTACTTC. It yields the protein CATSRGRSGRVEETQYF.

In its sample, this clone was seen once. The genes are TRBV7-9 and TRBJ2-3; maybe TRBD1 (5 bases). The CDR3 covers 14 residues. The germline V gene has CDR1 SEHNR and CDR2 FQNEAQ (reference sequence). Between the trimmed V and J ends, which lost 2 bases and 5 bases, there was a span of 11 bases. The CDR3 nucleotides read TGTGCCAGCAGCTTACCTCAGGGCGAAGATACGCAGTATTTT. Encoded protein: CASSLPQGEDTQYF.

CDR3 nucleotides: TGTGCCAGCAGCTTGACGAGAGATTGGAGGACTGAAGCTTTCTTT. Residues: CASSLTRDWRTEAFF. J is TRBJ1-1 and V is TRBV11-1, with D unresolved. Germline loops: CDR1 SGHAT, CDR2 FQDESV (reference sequence). This CDR3 contains 15 residues. The V end was cut by 3 bases, the J end by 5 bases, with 16 bases between.